Listed here are 30 T cell receptor beta chains from one sample, sequenced in a study of T cell responses to AZD1222 COVID-19 vaccine (dated by TCRdb to the early 2020s). Library generation was performed with the immunoSEQ multiplex PCR assay. This immuneACCESS table, as held by TCRdb, lists in-frame sequences with V and J called but not all clones. Of the missing ones, under half trace to an unresolved V gene in checked studies; the others have no known cause. The sample table holds some 160,000 clones, of which around nine tenths were seen once. Together, the top ten hold around 1.1% of the sample. The time point label on this specimen signifies: about 28 days (+/-7) after the second vaccine dose. Sequenced material: peripheral blood, taken 28 days after the second AZD1222 dose. Receptors were obtained from an adult who received the AZD1222 COVID-19 vaccine.

Only a few counts were recorded for this clone. This chain links TRBV5-1 with TRBJ1-2, with D possibly matching TRBD1 (6 bases). Germline V lookup: CDR1 SGHRS, CDR2 YFSETQ. The CDR3 contains 14 residues. V lost 0 bases to trimming and J lost 3 bases, with 9 bases between them. The CDR3 spells CASSLVGGDYGYTF. The CDR3 bases are TGCGCCAGCAGCTTGGTGGGGGGCGACTATGGCTACACCTTC.

The chain is built from TRBV14 and TRBJ2-1; the D gene could be TRBD1 or TRBD2 (5 bases each). Germline CDR1 and CDR2: SGHDN and FVKESK. The CDR3 is made up of 15 amino acids. V was trimmed by 3 bases and J by 2 bases, leaving 11 bases between them. CDR3 loop: CASSHGDPTYNEQFF. Here the CDR3 DNA reads TGTGCCAGCAGCCACGGGGACCCAACCTACAATGAGCAGTTCTTC.

The chain recombines TRBV9 with TRBJ2-7; TRBD2 agrees at 9 bases. CDR3 length: 13 residues. Germline V gives CDR1 SGDLS, CDR2 YYNGEE. The V gene end was trimmed by 3 bases and the J gene end by 5 bases; junction bases not matched to a gene: 3. In DNA, the CDR3 is TGTGCCAGCAGCGAAGCGGGGGGCAACGAGCAGTACTTC. Its protein product is CASSEAGGNEQYF.

The chain couples TRBV19 to TRBJ1-1; D is unresolved. The CDR3 runs 13 residues. Trimming stripped 1 base from V and 5 bases from J, with 8 bases between. Germline V CDR1 and CDR2: LNHDA, SQIVND (reference sequence). CDR3 residues: CASSIGGGTEAFF. The CDR3 DNA reads as TGTGCCAGTAGTATAGGGGGAGGGACTGAAGCTTTCTTT.

V gene TRBV6-2 or TRBV6-3 combines with J gene TRBJ1-2; a possible D gene is TRBD1 (5 bases). Germline V gene lookup returns CDR1 MNHEY and CDR2 SVGEGT. This CDR3 contains 12 residues. The V gene lost 2 bases and the J gene lost 8 bases, with 9 bases spanning the gap. CDR3 bases: TGTGCCAGCAGTTACCCAGGGCCAGGCTACACCTTC. It specifies CASSYPGPGYTF.

This rearrangement joins TRBV6-5 to TRBJ1-3; 9 nucleotides align to TRBD1. Germline V CDR1 and CDR2: MNHEY, SVGAGI. This CDR3 spans 14 amino acids. Unmatched junction bases numbered 9, after V lost 7 bases and J lost 8 bases. CDR3 bases: TGTGCCAGCACTCGACCGGGACAGGGACACACCATATATTTT. Translated: CASTRPGQGHTIYF.

This chain joins TRBV11-2 and TRBJ2-5, with 7 positions matching TRBD1. J gave up 4 bases and V 1 base, and 9 bases lay outside the gene matches. Germline CDR1 is SGHAT and CDR2 is FQNNGV. The CDR3 runs 16 residues. Here the CDR3 reads CASSLANRGRRETQYF. The CDR3 DNA follows: TGTGCCAGCAGCTTAGCCAACAGGGGCCGGCGAGAGACCCAGTACTTC.

Only one count was recorded for this clone. The chain has TRBV1 and TRBJ2-7; TRBD2, the table's D call, lacks a check against the DNA. TRBV1 is recorded as a pseudogene. This CDR3 is built from 20 residues. Here the CDR3 reads CTSSQAAGRDSGNTSYEQYF. The CDR3, as DNA: TGCACCAGCAGCCAAGCCGCCGGTCGGGATAGTGGAAATACCTCCTACGAGCAGTACTTC.

V usage is TRBV5-6 and J usage is TRBJ2-7; possible D gene TRBD2, 5 bases. This CDR3 spans 16 amino acids. V lost 0 bases and J 5 bases, leaving 18 bases between the germline ends. Germline V gene lookup returns CDR1 SGHDT and CDR2 YYEEEE. Written as DNA, the CDR3 is TGTGCCAGCAGCTTGGGGGCGAGCGGTAAGGCCGACGAGCAGTACTTC. Protein sequence: CASSLGASGKADEQYF. Using reference TRBV5-6 and TRBJ2-7 for the parts outside the CDR3, the full variable domain is DAGVTQSPTHLIKTRGQQVTLRCSPKSGHDTVSWYQQALGQGPQFIFQYYEEEERQRGNFPDRFSGHQFPNYSSELNVNALLLGDSALYLCASSLGASGKADEQYFGPGTRLTVT.

In this sample, this clone turned up once. The rearrangement joins TRBV20-1 to TRBJ2-1; possible D gene TRBD1, 5 bases. CDR1 is DFQATT, CDR2 SNEGSKA, per germline (reference sequence). The V and J ends lost 6 bases and 9 bases respectively, with 12 bases between them. CDR3 length: 11 amino acids. The CDR3 sequence is CSALGLGEQFF. In DNA form, the CDR3 reads TGCAGTGCACTGGGGCTTGGTGAGCAGTTCTTC.

The chain carries TRBV5-1 and TRBJ1-2; 8 bases are a match to TRBD1. Trimming removed 4 bases from V and 1 base from J; junction bases left unmatched: 6. CDR1 SGHRS and CDR2 YFSETQ come from the germline V gene. CDR3 size: 15 residues. The CDR3: CASSLDRAINYGYTF. The CDR3 bases are TGCGCCAGCAGCCTGGACAGGGCGATTAACTATGGCTACACCTTC.

The chain carries TRBV5-6 and TRBJ2-7; perhaps TRBD1 as D (6 bases). The CDR3 has 15 residues. Between the trimmed V and J ends, which lost 5 bases and 4 bases, there was a span of 19 bases. Germline assignment: CDR1 SGHDT and CDR2 YYEEEE. CDR3 protein: CASSPYYGQKYEQYF. For the CDR3, the DNA is TGTGCCAGCAGTCCCTATTATGGACAGAAGTACGAGCAGTACTTC.

The J gene is TRBJ1-6, the V gene TRBV9; TRBD1 is a possible D gene (6 bases). Trimming removed 0 bases at V and 5 bases at J, with 12 bases between. The length of the CDR3 is 16 residues. Germline V lookup: CDR1 SGDLS, CDR2 YYNGEE. CDR3 residues: CASSVAGGENNSPLHF. CDR3 DNA: TGTGCCAGCAGCGTAGCGGGGGGCGAGAATAATTCACCCCTCCACTTT.

V and J are TRBV6-1 and TRBJ1-1, with D unresolved. Germline V CDR1 and CDR2: MNHNS, SASEGT. V was pared by 0 bases and J by 9 bases, with 14 bases between. The CDR3 covers 14 residues. The CDR3 coding sequence is TGTGCCAGCAGTGAAGCCAGTATGGCATTGAAAGCTTTCTTT. Protein product: CASSEASMALKAFF.

This clone has a single count. This sequence joins TRBV9 and TRBJ2-1; possibly TRBD1 or TRBD2 for D (6 bases each). The ends were cut back, 2 bases at V and 10 bases at J, with 25 bases in the middle. Germline V gives CDR1 SGDLS, CDR2 YYNGEE. The CDR3 runs 17 residues. CDR3 region: CASSVDGGPSSTSEQFF. The CDR3 DNA reads as TGTGCCAGCAGCGTGGATGGGGGGCCTTCGAGCACATCCGAGCAGTTCTTC.

This chain joins TRBV19 and TRBJ2-7, with D perhaps given as TRBD1 or TRBD2 (5 bases each). CDR3 length equals 13 residues. Germline CDR1 reads LNHDA; CDR2 reads SQIVND (reference sequence). The V and J ends lost 8 bases and 0 bases respectively, with 11 bases between them. In DNA form, the CDR3 reads TGTGCCAGTCTGGGACGGGACTCCTACGAGCAGTACTTC. It yields the protein CASLGRDSYEQYF. Looking up the rest from reference TRBV19 and TRBJ2-7 gives the full variable domain: DGGITQSPKYLFRKEGQNVTLSCEQNLNHDAMYWYRQDPGQGLRLIYYSQIVNDFQKGDIAEGYSVSREKKESFPLTVTSAQKNPTAFYLCASLGRDSYEQYFGPGTRLTVT.

This chain links TRBV4-2 with TRBJ2-7; no clear D gene. The germline V gene has CDR1 LGHNA and CDR2 YNFKEQ. The CDR3 length is 13 residues. The ends were cut back, 0 bases at V and 8 bases at J, with 11 bases in the middle. The CDR3 DNA reads as TGTGCCAGCAGCCAAGAGTTACGGGTCCAGCAGTACTTC. It codes for CASSQELRVQQYF.

This chain connects TRBV4-2 to TRBJ2-7, with TRBD2 matching 8 bases. Trimming removed 3 bases from V and 0 bases from J; junction bases left unmatched: 7. There are 16 residues in the CDR3. Germline V CDR1 and CDR2: LGHNA, YNFKEQ. This chain's CDR3 is CASSHTSGGSSYEQYF. In DNA, the CDR3 is TGTGCCAGCAGCCATACCAGCGGGGGAAGCTCCTACGAGCAGTACTTC.

The rearrangement links TRBV25-1 to TRBJ1-1, with unresolved D. This CDR3 is built from 13 residues. Per the germline V gene, CDR1 is MGHDK and CDR2 is SYGVNS. V lost 3 bases and J lost 5, with 10 bases in between. The CDR3 coding sequence is TGTGCCAGCAGTGACACGGGGTTAACTGAAGCTTTCTTT. Translated, it gives CASSDTGLTEAFF.

The chain employs TRBV2 and TRBJ1-4; D remains ambiguous. Germline CDR1 is SNHLY and CDR2 is FYNNEI. With 7 bases removed from V and 0 bases from J, the gap between germline ends came to 12 bases. The CDR3 runs 15 residues. The CDR3 bases are TGTGCCAGCACCACAATGTCGGCAACTAATGAAAAACTGTTTTTT. Translation gives CASTTMSATNEKLFF.

The chain recombines TRBV4-1 with TRBJ1-2; the D gene is possibly TRBD1 (5 bases). CDR1 MGHRA and CDR2 YSYEKL come from the germline V gene. The V and J ends lost 4 bases and 7 bases respectively, with 25 bases between them. The CDR3 runs 17 residues. Written as DNA, the CDR3 is TGCGCCAGCAGCCGTAGCTTGGGGCAGCAGAACTATGGTGGCTACACCTTC. Translating it yields CASSRSLGQQNYGGYTF.

The chain has TRBV5-4 and TRBJ2-3, with D tentatively TRBD1 or TRBD2 (5 bases each). Germline CDR1 is SGHNT and CDR2 is YYREEE (reference sequence). Trimming took off 4 bases at V and 4 bases at J, with 19 bases between the two ends. The CDR3 sequence is 16 residues long. The CDR3 reads CASSDAGARLADTQYF. Written as DNA, the CDR3 is TGTGCCAGCAGCGACGCCGGGGCCCGATTGGCAGATACGCAGTATTTT.

V gene TRBV5-1 combines with J gene TRBJ2-2; D remains unclear. Germline lookup yields CDR1 SGHRS and CDR2 YFSETQ. CDR3 length: 12 residues. V was trimmed by 5 bases and J by 7 bases, leaving 9 bases between them. This CDR3 is CASRPSSGELFF. For the CDR3, the DNA is TGCGCCAGCAGACCAAGCAGCGGGGAGCTGTTTTTT.

The rearrangement joins TRBV6-5 to TRBJ2-3; D may be TRBD2 (5 bases). Between the trimmed V and J ends, which lost 6 bases and 6 bases, there was a span of 13 bases. The CDR3 runs 13 residues. CDR1 is MNHEY, CDR2 SVGAGI, per germline. The CDR3 bases are TGTGCCAGCAGGAGGACGGGGTCGGATACGCAGTATTTT. Translation gives CASRRTGSDTQYF.

The chain uses TRBV3-1 (or the pseudogene TRBV3-2) and TRBJ1-1, with D maybe TRBD1 (6 bases). The CDR3 loop spans 15 amino acids. Trimming left V 4 bases short and J 11 bases short, with 23 bases between. Germline CDR1 and CDR2: LGHDT and YNNKEL (reference sequence). The chain's CDR3 is CASSPPRQDHPRAFF. CDR3 coding DNA: TGTGCCAGCAGCCCCCCCCGACAGGACCACCCGCGGGCTTTCTTT.

The genes are TRBV6-1 and TRBJ1-1; D is unclear. Between the trimmed V and J ends, which lost 0 bases and 0 bases, there was a span of 8 bases. Germline V gene data show CDR1 as MNHNS and CDR2 as SASEGT. The CDR3 spans 15 residues. The CDR3 sequence: CASSEALGVNTEAFF. CDR3 coding DNA: TGTGCCAGCAGTGAAGCGCTAGGAGTGAACACTGAAGCTTTCTTT.

The rearrangement links TRBV3-1 (or the pseudogene TRBV3-2) to TRBJ1-2; D is undetermined. This CDR3 has 16 residues. V lost 2 bases, J lost 0 bases, and 13 bases lay in between. The V gene's germline CDR1 is LGHDT and CDR2 YNNKEL (reference sequence). Written as DNA, the CDR3 is TGTGCCAGCAGCCAATTACGGCTAGGGACTAACTATGGCTACACCTTC. Translating gives CASSQLRLGTNYGYTF.

This clone has only a few counts. This sequence joins TRBV7-9 and TRBJ2-3, with no clear D. The CDR3 has 16 amino acids. Trimming cost V 3 bases and J 2 bases, with 15 bases left between them. Germline V gene sequence: CDR1 SEHNR, CDR2 FQNEAQ (reference sequence). CDR3: CASSFPDQYLTDTQYF. CDR3 DNA sequence: TGTGCCAGCAGCTTCCCGGACCAGTACCTCACAGATACGCAGTATTTT.

The chain couples TRBV5-6 to TRBJ2-7; no reliable D call. Per the germline V gene, CDR1 is SGHDT and CDR2 is YYEEEE. The CDR3 is 12 amino acids. V was trimmed by 4 bases and J by 3 bases, leaving 8 bases between them. The CDR3: CASSRTDYEQYF. Written as DNA, the CDR3 is TGTGCCAGCAGCCGGACCGACTACGAGCAGTACTTC.

V is TRBV5-1 and J is TRBJ2-7; 12 bases are a match to TRBD1. CDR3 length equals 14 residues. V shed 3 bases and J 7 bases; nucleotides not matched to a gene: 5. Germline assignment: CDR1 SGHRS and CDR2 YFSETQ. The CDR3 nucleotides read TGCGCCAGCAGCTGGGGACAGGGGGCGTATGAGCAGTACTTC. Amino acids: CASSWGQGAYEQYF.